These 20 T cell receptor beta chains share one sample of origin, sequenced in a study of a mutant IDH1 vaccine in newly diagnosed glioma. Clones were sequenced by immunoSEQ multiplex PCR, and TCRdb holds only the in-frame ones, with some missing. This sample has 60,000 to 85,000 clones, with less than 85% found just once. Time point of the sample: baseline, week 1 (first vaccination visit). Treatment of the sample: pre-vaccination baseline after standard-of-care therapy. The sequences come from PBMCs, collected from a glioma patient treated with radiotherapy, temozolomide or both. The source of these receptors is a man aged 50 to 59 with glioma.

This clone was picked up a small number of times. V gene TRBV5-1 combines with J gene TRBJ2-5; 7 nucleotides agree with TRBD1. The CDR3 is 16 residues long. V dropped 3 bases and J dropped 5; count of bases not matched to a gene: 13. Germline CDR1 SGHRS, CDR2 YFSETQ. The chain's CDR3 is CASSSPGTETGETQYF. Written as DNA, the CDR3 is TGCGCCAGCAGCTCCCCCGGGACAGAGACCGGCGAGACCCAGTACTTC.

The chain employs TRBV2 and TRBJ2-2, with D hard to call. This CDR3 comprises 14 residues. The V end was cut by 1 base, the J end by 4 bases, with 7 bases between. Germline assignment: CDR1 SNHLY and CDR2 FYNNEI. DNA of the CDR3: TGTGCCAGCAGTGAAGTGGTGGGCACCGGGGAGCTGTTTTTT. Protein product: CASSEVVGTGELFF.

The V call is TRBV6-1, the J call TRBJ1-6, with 7 bases lining up with TRBD1. CDR1 is MNHNS and CDR2 is SASEGT in the germline V gene. CDR3 size: 15 residues. V lost 2 bases and J lost 7; bases outside the gene matches: 5. CDR3 residues: CASSERGTENSPLHF. Written as DNA, the CDR3 is TGTGCCAGCAGTGAAAGGGGGACAGAGAATTCACCCCTCCACTTT.

The rearrangement uses TRBV6-6 and TRBJ2-2, with no clear D. This CDR3 is built from 13 residues. The V gene's germline CDR1 is MNHNY and CDR2 SVGAGI (reference sequence). V shed 2 bases and J shed 4 bases, with 5 bases lying between them. The CDR3 nucleotides are TGTGCCAGCAGTTACCAAAGCACCGGGGAGCTGTTTTTT. Translation gives CASSYQSTGELFF.

The chain employs TRBV6-6 and TRBJ1-6; D remains ambiguous. The CDR3 length is 14 residues. CDR1 MNHNY and CDR2 SVGAGI come from the germline V gene (reference sequence). The V and J ends lost 5 bases and 7 bases respectively, with 12 bases between them. The CDR3 nucleotides read TGTGCCAGCAGTACCGATAGACTGAATTCACCCCTCCACTTT. Protein sequence: CASSTDRLNSPLHF.

The CDR3 nucleotides read TGTGCCAGCAGCCCCTGGAAGGGGGGGAATGAGCAGTTCTTC. Its protein product is CASSPWKGGNEQFF. The chain carries TRBV6-5 and TRBJ2-1; a possible D gene is TRBD2 (7 bases). CDR3 length: 14 amino acids. V gave up 6 bases and J gave up 7 bases, with 16 bases separating them. Germline V lookup: CDR1 MNHEY, CDR2 SVGAGI.

This chain uses TRBV4-3 with TRBJ1-2; no firm D call. The CDR3 is 16 amino acids. Trimming took 0 bases from V and 6 from J, leaving 17 bases between them. Germline V gene data show CDR1 as LGHNA and CDR2 as YSLEER. For the CDR3, the DNA is TGCGCCAGCAGCCAAGATCTGACCGCTAGAACTAATGGCTACACCTTC. The encoded protein is CASSQDLTARTNGYTF.

This clone was recorded once. The chain couples TRBV5-6 to TRBJ2-7, with TRBD1 matching over 10 bases. Looked up from germline, CDR1 is SGHDT and CDR2 is YYEEEE. Trimming cost V 4 bases and J 3 bases; bases outside gene matches: 4. The CDR3 sequence is 14 residues long. This CDR3 reads CASSTGTGVYEQYF. The CDR3 DNA sequence: TGTGCCAGCAGCACCGGGACAGGGGTCTACGAGCAGTACTTC.

This clone was picked up one time. One end of the junction fails to match germline, which may point to a read error. J is TRBJ1-1 and V is TRBV14, with TRBD1 as a possible D gene (5 bases). Looked up from germline, CDR1 is SGHDN and CDR2 is FVKESK. CDR3 length: 15 residues. CDR3 sequence reads: CAGSRDGERNTEAFF. The CDR3, as DNA: TGTGCCGGCAGCCGGGACGGCGAGCGGAACACTGAAGCTTTCTTT.

The gene calls are TRBV18 and TRBJ2-2, with D perhaps matching TRBD1 or TRBD2 (5 bases each). Trimming pared 6 bases from V and 7 bases from J, leaving 9 bases between. Per germline, CDR1 KGHSH and CDR2 LQKENI. This CDR3 spans 12 amino acids. The CDR3 nucleotides read TGTGCCAGCTCGGGGGACGGCGGGGAGCTGTTTTTT. It is translated as CASSGDGGELFF.

The rearrangement joins TRBV5-4 to TRBJ2-7; TRBD1 matches 7 bases. The V gene's germline CDR1 is SGHNT and CDR2 YYREEE (reference sequence). This CDR3 is built from 15 residues. V was pared by 9 bases and J by 3 bases, with 15 bases of the junction left unmatched. This CDR3 reads CATTDSGQFFYEQYF. CDR3 nucleotide sequence: TGTGCCACCACCGATTCGGGACAGTTCTTCTACGAGCAGTACTTC.

The chain couples TRBV4-2 to TRBJ1-2, with 9 bases lining up with TRBD1. Per the germline V gene, CDR1 is LGHNA and CDR2 is YNFKEQ. CDR3 length equals 14 residues. V was clipped by 2 bases and J by 7 bases; unmatched bases: 5. This CDR3 reads CASSQPGQGVGYTF. Written as DNA, the CDR3 is TGTGCCAGCAGCCAACCGGGACAGGGAGTTGGCTACACCTTC.

This clone was recorded a few times. The rearrangement links TRBV5-1 to TRBJ1-1; maybe TRBD1 (5 bases). Per the germline V gene, CDR1 is SGHRS and CDR2 is YFSETQ. Deletions cut 6 bases from V and 0 bases from J, with 12 bases between. The CDR3 contains 14 residues. In DNA, the CDR3 is TGCGCCAGCACCGAGGGACTCCTGAACACTGAAGCTTTCTTT. It yields the protein CASTEGLLNTEAFF.

This rearrangement joins TRBV10-3 to TRBJ1-3, with no clear D. Looked up from germline, CDR1 is ENHRY and CDR2 is SYGVKD. The V end was cut by 2 bases, the J end by 4 bases, with 6 bases between. The CDR3 is 13 amino acids. CDR3 in DNA: TGTGCCATCAGTGAGATGCAGGGAAACACCATATATTTT. Translation: CAISEMQGNTIYF.

The chain has TRBV6-5 and TRBJ1-1, with TRBD1 as a possible D gene (6 bases). CDR1 is MNHEY, CDR2 SVGAGI, per germline. This CDR3 has 16 amino acids. The V end was cut by 0 bases, the J end by 6 bases, with 17 bases between. The CDR3 DNA reads as TGTGCCAGCAGTTACTCGGTCAGGGGTCGGGACGCTGAAGCTTTCTTT. This translates into CASSYSVRGRDAEAFF.

This clone is a singleton in its sample. The V gene is TRBV25-1, the J gene TRBJ2-5, with D unclear. The CDR3 has 14 amino acids. Germline V gene sequence: CDR1 MGHDK, CDR2 SYGVNS. V lost 2 bases and J 1 base, leaving 8 bases between the germline ends. The CDR3, as DNA: TGTGCCAGCAGTGAAAATGGAATCCAAGAGACCCAGTACTTC. This codes for CASSENGIQETQYF.

This chain links TRBV11-2 with TRBJ2-7; a weak D match, TRBD1 (6 bases). There are 14 residues in the CDR3. From germline, CDR1 is SGHAT and CDR2 FQNNGV. V lost 4 bases and J 6 bases, leaving 16 bases between the germline ends. The CDR3 is CASSYITGLGEQYF. CDR3 nucleotide sequence: TGTGCCAGCAGCTACATCACAGGGCTTGGCGAGCAGTACTTC.

The chain uses TRBV10-3 and TRBJ2-1; D is undetermined. The germline CDR1 and CDR2 sequences are ENHRY and SYGVKD. V lost 4 bases, J lost 8 bases, and 9 bases lay in between. The CDR3 loop spans 12 amino acids. As DNA, the CDR3 is TGTGCCATCAGTGCGGGTGGGGATGAGCAGTTCTTC. Encoded protein: CAISAGGDEQFF.

This clone has a handful of counts. The chain links TRBV27 to TRBJ1-3; D is unresolved. The CDR3 length is 16 residues. Germline CDR1 reads MNHEY; CDR2 reads SMNVEV (reference sequence). V was clipped by 0 bases and J by 0 bases, with 9 bases between them. The CDR3 here is CASSLSWGSSGNTIYF. Here the CDR3 DNA reads TGTGCCAGCAGTTTATCGTGGGGATCCTCTGGAAACACCATATATTTT.

This clone was seen only once. The chain uses TRBV18 and TRBJ1-1; D is uncertain. The germline gives CDR1 KGHSH, CDR2 LQKENI. The CDR3 is 14 amino acids. V was cut by 3 bases and J by 1 base, with 9 bases left in between. This CDR3 reads CASSPLGANTEAFF. In DNA, the CDR3 is TGTGCCAGCTCACCTTTAGGCGCGAACACTGAAGCTTTCTTT.